This passage covers 11 T cell receptor beta chains from one sample sequenced in a study of cytomegalovirus exposure and HLA in healthy donors. PCR employed 60 Vbeta and 13 Jbeta primers. Profiling relied on immunoSEQ multiplex PCR, and the TCRdb table lists in-frame clones only, not all of them. The sample carries about 130,000 clones, roughly 81% recorded once. The sample consisted of PBMCs. These receptors were obtained from a woman aged 25 to 45 in good health and CMV-seronegative.

The CDR3 is CASSHRAGSSTDTQYF. The CDR3 DNA is TGTGCCAGCAGCCACCGAGCGGGTTCTAGCACAGATACGCAGTATTTT. V usage is TRBV5-4 and J usage is TRBJ2-3, with D possibly matching TRBD2 (6 bases). The CDR3 covers 16 residues. V lost 4 bases and J lost 0, with 15 bases in between. Germline V gives CDR1 SGHNT, CDR2 YYREEE (reference sequence).

This chain joins TRBV19 and TRBJ1-4; maybe TRBD1 (5 bases). Trimming stripped 3 bases from V and 5 bases from J, with 10 bases between. The CDR3 loop spans 14 amino acids. The germline gives CDR1 LNHDA, CDR2 SQIVND (reference sequence). In DNA form, the CDR3 reads TGTGCCAGTAGTATCGCAGGGTGGAATGAAAAACTGTTTTTT. Protein sequence: CASSIAGWNEKLFF.

The chain uses TRBV30 and TRBJ2-1, with TRBD1 matching 7 bases. V lost 5 bases to trimming and J lost 8 bases; unmatched junction nucleotides: 6. Germline V gene data show CDR1 as GTSNPN and CDR2 as SVGIG (reference sequence). The CDR3 runs to 12 residues. The DNA of the CDR3 is TGTGCCTGGGGACAGGCAGTCTATGAGCAGTTCTTC. This codes for CAWGQAVYEQFF.

The chain has TRBV7-9 and TRBJ2-7; maybe TRBD1 (5 bases). Germline CDR1 SEHNR, CDR2 FQNEAQ (reference sequence). V was shortened by 10 bases and J by 1 base, with 17 bases between the two germline ends. The CDR3 totals 14 residues. Here the CDR3 DNA reads TGTGCCACCCGTAGGGGCGCCGGGTCCTACGAGCAGTACTTC. This translates into CATRRGAGSYEQYF. The complete variable domain, with remaining parts taken from reference TRBV7-9 and TRBJ2-7, reads DTGVSQNPRHKITKRGQNVTFRCDPISEHNRLYWYRQTLGQGPEFLTYFQNEAQLEKSRLLSDRFSAERPKGSFSTLEIQRTEQGDSAMYLCATRRGAGSYEQYFGPGTRLTVT.

V gene TRBV2 combines with J gene TRBJ1-4; D gene ambiguous. Germline values: CDR1 SNHLY, CDR2 FYNNEI. There are 19 residues in the CDR3. Trimming took off 1 base at V and 9 bases at J, with 27 bases between the two ends. The CDR3 protein is CASSEDEPLAPRLMKKLFF. Here the CDR3 DNA reads TGTGCCAGCAGTGAAGACGAGCCACTAGCCCCCAGACTAATGAAAAAACTGTTTTTT.

CDR3 sequence (DNA): TGCGCCAGCAGCCAAGACCATTGGGCCGGCTACACCTTC. Translated: CASSQDHWAGYTF. V and J are TRBV4-1 and TRBJ1-2; no firm D call. CDR3 length equals 13 residues. Per the germline V gene, CDR1 is MGHRA and CDR2 is YSYEKL. Trimming took off 0 bases at V and 8 bases at J, with 10 bases between the two ends.

V is TRBV5-5 and J is TRBJ1-1, with 9 bases fitting TRBD1. Losses at the gene ends were 4 bases for V and 0 bases for J; bases not matched to a gene: 16. The CDR3 runs to 19 residues. From germline, CDR1 is SGHKS and CDR2 YYEKEE (reference sequence). The CDR3, as DNA: TGTGCCAGCAGCCCCGGGACAGGGTTACGGCTGTCAATGAACACTGAAGCTTTCTTT. Its translation: CASSPGTGLRLSMNTEAFF.

The rearrangement links TRBV4-1 to TRBJ2-2, with TRBD1 matching over 7 bases. CDR1 and CDR2 (germline): MGHRA, YSYEKL. V lost 3 bases, J lost 4 bases, and 8 bases stayed unmatched. The CDR3 contains 16 residues. CDR3 loop: CASSHVDRDGTGELFF. The DNA of the CDR3 is TGCGCCAGCAGCCATGTTGACAGGGATGGCACCGGGGAGCTGTTTTTT.

V is TRBV6-5 and J is TRBJ1-1, with a tentative D call TRBD1 (6 bases). V shed 5 bases and J shed 5 bases, with 18 bases lying between them. Germline V gives CDR1 MNHEY, CDR2 SVGAGI. CDR3 size: 15 residues. CDR3 nucleotides: TGTGCCAGCAGTCCACTTAGGGGAGGGGGAACTGAAGCTTTCTTT. Protein: CASSPLRGGGTEAFF.

V usage is TRBV7-9 and J usage is TRBJ2-7; D is perhaps TRBD1 (6 bases). Germline CDR1 SEHNR, CDR2 FQNEAQ (reference sequence). V was trimmed by 2 bases and J by 8 bases, leaving 16 bases between them. The CDR3 is 14 amino acids. CDR3 DNA: TGTGCCAGCAGCTTAAGTACAGGGTTGGAGAAGCAGTACTTC. Amino acid sequence: CASSLSTGLEKQYF.

V and J are TRBV7-3 and TRBJ1-1; no firm D call. CDR3 size: 14 residues. From germline, CDR1 is SGHTA and CDR2 FQGTGA. The V end lost 3 bases, the J end lost 4 bases, and 12 bases lay between the germline ends. In nucleotides, the CDR3 is TGTGCCAGCAGCTTTGGGCCAGGCCCCACTGAAGCTTTCTTT. This sequence encodes CASSFGPGPTEAFF.